The 6 T cell receptor beta chains below come from one sample, sequenced in a study of control samples from healthy donors and cancer patients. This table comes from immunoSEQ multiplex PCR, and its TCRdb copy is limited to in-frame clones, with some not included. Of about 120,000 clones listed, around 87% are singletons. Sequencing input: PBMCs. These receptors came from a woman between 45 and 60 years old with colorectal cancer.

The chain recombines TRBV11-2 with TRBJ2-3, with D maybe TRBD2 (5 bases). Germline assignment: CDR1 SGHAT and CDR2 FQNNGV. Trimming shortened V by 3 bases and J by 4 bases, and 14 bases separated the two germline ends. There are 15 residues in the CDR3. CDR3 region: CASSLRVQFPDTQYF. Written as DNA, the CDR3 is TGTGCCAGCAGCTTGAGGGTGCAGTTCCCAGATACGCAGTATTTT.

Only a few counts were recorded for this clone. V is TRBV5-4 and J is TRBJ2-7, with D possibly being TRBD1 or TRBD2 (6 bases each). Germline V gene data show CDR1 as SGHNT and CDR2 as YYREEE (reference sequence). This CDR3 comprises 15 residues. With 2 bases removed from V and 3 bases from J, the gap between germline ends came to 15 bases. DNA of the CDR3: TGTGCCAGCAGCTTCAGGGGACGGGGGAGCTACGAGCAGTACTTC. This codes for CASSFRGRGSYEQYF.

The V call is TRBV6-6, the J call TRBJ2-2; the D gene is possibly TRBD1 (5 bases). V lost 2 bases and J 7 bases, leaving 11 bases between the germline ends. This CDR3 has 14 residues. Germline V gene lookup returns CDR1 MNHNY and CDR2 SVGAGI (reference sequence). CDR3 nucleotides: TGTGCCAGCAGTTACCAGGGTTTAGGCGGGGAGCTGTTTTTT. Residues: CASSYQGLGGELFF.

The rearrangement links TRBV12-5 to TRBJ2-1, with a tentative D call TRBD1 (6 bases). Germline V gene sequence: CDR1 LGHNT, CDR2 FRNRAP. The CDR3 extends over 13 amino acids. The germline V and J ends were trimmed by 6 bases and 7 bases, with 13 bases remaining between them. In nucleotides, the CDR3 is TGTGCTAGTGGCCCTTCTCAGGGGAATGAGCAGTTCTTC. It is translated as CASGPSQGNEQFF.

CDR3 amino acids: CASSRTGLPDSEQYF. CDR3 DNA: TGTGCCAGCAGCCGGACAGGGCTACCAGATAGCGAGCAGTACTTC. The chain uses TRBV11-3 and TRBJ2-7; 8 bases map to TRBD1. Germline CDR1 is SGHNT and CDR2 is YENEEA. J gave up 6 bases and V 5 bases, and 12 bases lay outside the gene matches. The CDR3 runs 15 residues.

This sequence joins TRBV9 and TRBJ2-3; D unresolved. Trimming shortened V by 0 bases and J by 2 bases, and 10 bases separated the two germline ends. Germline V gene lookup returns CDR1 SGDLS and CDR2 YYNGEE. The CDR3 loop spans 15 amino acids. The CDR3 region is CASSVAGVLTDTQYF. As DNA, the CDR3 is TGTGCCAGCAGCGTAGCTGGTGTTCTCACAGATACGCAGTATTTT. Full variable domain (outside the CDR3, taken from reference TRBV9 and TRBJ2-3): DSGVTQTPKHLITATGQRVTLRCSPRSGDLSVYWYQQSLDQGLQFLIQYYNGEERAKGNILERFSAQQFPDLHSELNLSSLELGDSALYFCASSVAGVLTDTQYFGPGTRLTVL.